Sequencing of this T cell receptor (beta chain) was carried out in a study of fetal regulatory T cell absence and autoimmunity. Study-wide findings and caveats: Broadly similar TRB gene family usage was seen in pancreas and cord blood. Compared with cord blood, pancreas showed oligoclonal TCR enrichment, some clones over 95-fold.

This was a survey-level run. Data came from immunoSEQ multiplex PCR; TCRdb stores just in-frame clones and leaves some out. The table lists 85,000 to 100,000 clones, approximately 75% of them singletons, with 2% in the top ten. There are 17 residues in the CDR3. With 6 bases removed from V and 0 bases from J, the gap between germline ends came to 19 bases. Looked up from germline, CDR1 is SNHLY and CDR2 is FYNNEI. With regard to this clone: Its target is unknown.

The chain is built from TRBV2 and TRBJ2-3; D is perhaps TRBD2 (6 bases). The material sequenced was pancreas tissue. The TCR originated in a male donor with IPEX syndrome. The CDR3: CASSIPGLFFSTDTQYF. The CDR3 nucleotides are TGTGCCAGCAGCATTCCGGGACTCTTCTTTAGCACAGATACGCAGTATTTT.